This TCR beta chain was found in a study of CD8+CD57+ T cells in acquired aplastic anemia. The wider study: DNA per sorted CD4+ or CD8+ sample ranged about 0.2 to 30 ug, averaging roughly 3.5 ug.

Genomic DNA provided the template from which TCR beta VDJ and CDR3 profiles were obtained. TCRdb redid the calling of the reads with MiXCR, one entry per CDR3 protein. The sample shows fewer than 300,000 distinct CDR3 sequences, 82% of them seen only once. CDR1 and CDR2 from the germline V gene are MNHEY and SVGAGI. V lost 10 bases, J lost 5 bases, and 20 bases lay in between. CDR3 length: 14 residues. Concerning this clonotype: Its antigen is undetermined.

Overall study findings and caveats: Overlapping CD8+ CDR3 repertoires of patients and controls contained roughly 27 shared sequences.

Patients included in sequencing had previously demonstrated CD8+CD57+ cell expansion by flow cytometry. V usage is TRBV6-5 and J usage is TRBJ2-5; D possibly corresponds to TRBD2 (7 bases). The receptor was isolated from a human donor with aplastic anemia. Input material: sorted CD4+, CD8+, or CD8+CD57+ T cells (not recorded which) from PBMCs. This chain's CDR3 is CATLRRGGKETQYF. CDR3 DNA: TGTGCCACGCTTCGGAGGGGGGGCAAGGAGACCCAGTACTTC.